This TCR beta chain was captured by sequencing in a study of blood T cell repertoires in COVID-19. Study at large: Whether acute or convalescent, the COVID-19 samples came from the United States, Italy and Spain. The analysed material was cDNA or gDNA that came from T cells, B-cell-depleted T cells, or PBMCs.

This CDR3 is built from 15 residues. CDR1 and CDR2 (germline): SGHRS, YFSETQ. Trimming took off 3 bases at V and 2 bases at J, with 11 bases between the two ends. Study processing details: Reference gene primer amplification gave estimated nucleated cell counts. Sequenced by immunoSEQ multiplex PCR; TCRdb stores in-frame clones only, minus some. The V and J calls and clone size are taken from that table; D and trimming were inferred from the DNA. The sample lists 200,000 to 300,000 clones; 75% to 90% were seen once. The TCR comes from a woman in her sixties with active or convalescent COVID-19. The rearrangement joins TRBV5-1 to TRBJ1-4; no clear D. Specimen: peripheral blood. Here the CDR3 reads CASSSLPSTNEKLFF. The CDR3 coding sequence is TGCGCCAGCAGCTCACTACCCAGCACTAATGAAAAACTGTTTTTT.